The 30 T cell receptor beta chains presented below share a single source sample, sequenced in a study of blood T cell repertoires in COVID-19. Libraries were prepared by immunoSEQ multiplex PCR; TCRdb keeps only in-frame clonotypes and omits some of them. The data show 300,000 to 500,000 clones, with 85% to 90% seen just once and 0.95% to 1% held by the top ten. The specimen was PBMCs or T cells enriched from blood (not recorded which). These receptors were taken from a woman between 25 and 40 years old with acute COVID-19.

The genes are TRBV11-2 and TRBJ2-7, with 10 bases aligning to TRBD1. Looked up from germline, CDR1 is SGHAT and CDR2 is FQNNGV. The CDR3 is 15 residues long. The junction had 8 bases not matched to a gene; V was cut back by 3 bases and J by 6 bases. The CDR3 coding sequence is TGTGCCAGCAGCTTGGTAGGGACAGGGGTCTCCGAGCAGTACTTC. It yields the protein CASSLVGTGVSEQYF.

J is TRBJ1-1 and V is TRBV6-2 or TRBV6-3; no reliable D call. Trimming took off 5 bases at V and 1 base at J, with 11 bases between the two ends. Germline assignment: CDR1 MNHEY and CDR2 SVGEGT. This CDR3 has 14 amino acids. The CDR3 region is CASSTGRGNTEAFF. CDR3 in DNA: TGTGCCAGCAGTACCGGCCGGGGGAACACTGAAGCTTTCTTT.

The chain employs TRBV5-1 and TRBJ2-1; the match to TRBD1 covers 9 bases. The length of the CDR3 is 14 residues. The ends lost 4 bases at V and 8 bases at J; junction bases unmatched: 7. Germline CDR1 is SGHRS and CDR2 is YFSETQ. CDR3 loop: CASSPTGGLDEQFF. Written as DNA, the CDR3 is TGCGCCAGCAGCCCGACAGGGGGACTTGATGAGCAGTTCTTC. Combining the CDR3 with reference TRBV5-1 and TRBJ2-1 gives the whole variable domain KAGVTQTPRYLIKTRGQQVTLSCSPISGHRSVSWYQQTPGQGLQFLFEYFSETQRNKGNFPGRFSGRQFSNSRSEMNVSTLELGDSALYLCASSPTGGLDEQFFGPGTRLTVL.

The chain couples TRBV19 to TRBJ1-5; D gene unclear. The germline V gene has CDR1 LNHDA and CDR2 SQIVND (reference sequence). The CDR3 loop spans 14 amino acids. V lost 5 bases and J 5 bases, leaving 13 bases between the germline ends. CDR3 sequence (DNA): TGTGCCAGTAGTTTAGGGTGGGGAGATCAGCCCCAGCATTTT. This codes for CASSLGWGDQPQHF.

The CDR3, as DNA: TGTGCCAGCAGTCACCCGCGGGGGGGAGAGTTCTTC. Translated, it gives CASSHPRGGEFF. The rearrangement uses TRBV12-3 or TRBV12-4 and TRBJ2-1; TRBD2 matches 9 bases. With V trimmed by 5 bases and J by 14 bases, 7 bases remained unmatched. The CDR3 contains 12 residues.

This clone was seen only once. The chain has TRBV10-2 and TRBJ2-7; 14 nucleotides match TRBD2. The CDR3 contains 16 residues. Trimming took 6 bases from V and 4 from J; bases not matched to a gene: 8. Looked up from germline, CDR1 is WSHSY and CDR2 is SAAADI. The CDR3 here is CASRPTSGGAKYEQYF. The DNA of the CDR3 is TGCGCCAGCAGGCCGACTAGCGGGGGGGCTAAATACGAGCAGTACTTC.

In nucleotides, the CDR3 is TGTGCCAGCAGTTCACGGACATACCAGAACAATGAGCAGTTCTTC. The encoded protein is CASSSRTYQNNEQFF. This rearrangement joins TRBV6-6 to TRBJ2-1; tentative D call: TRBD1 (5 bases). V was clipped by 4 bases and J by 5 bases, with 15 bases between them. The CDR3 is 15 amino acids. Germline V gene sequence: CDR1 MNHNY, CDR2 SVGAGI (reference sequence).

The chain's CDR3 is CASTQLAGGHGSSYNEQFF. The CDR3 DNA sequence: TGTGCCAGCACCCAACTAGCGGGGGGGCATGGGAGCTCCTACAATGAGCAGTTCTTC. This sequence joins TRBV27 and TRBJ2-1; 13 nucleotides agree with TRBD2. Germline V lookup: CDR1 MNHEY, CDR2 SMNVEV (reference sequence). The CDR3 spans 19 residues. The V and J ends lost 7 bases and 0 bases, in that order; junction bases with no gene match: 12.

The V call is TRBV19, the J call TRBJ2-2; TRBD1 matches at 7 bases. Per germline, CDR1 LNHDA and CDR2 SQIVND (reference sequence). The junction had 6 bases not matched to a gene; V was cut back by 1 base and J by 4 bases. CDR3 length: 16 amino acids. The CDR3 loop reads CASSIAAQGVTGELFF. CDR3 in DNA: TGTGCCAGTAGTATAGCAGCGCAGGGGGTCACCGGGGAGCTGTTTTTT.

V gene TRBV19 combines with J gene TRBJ1-4; 8 nucleotides line up with TRBD1. Germline loops: CDR1 LNHDA, CDR2 SQIVND (reference sequence). The CDR3 contains 11 residues. After removal of 10 bases from V and 13 bases from J, the junction contained 8 bases not matched to a gene. CDR3 bases: TGTGCCACCAACAGGGGGAAGGGACTGTTTTTT. This translates into CATNRGKGLFF.

V usage is TRBV4-3 and J usage is TRBJ2-7; TRBD1 matches 9 bases. The V gene's germline CDR1 is LGHNA and CDR2 YSLEER. The V segment lost 1 base and the J segment 4 bases; nucleotides outside the gene matches: 2. CDR3 length: 14 residues. The CDR3 spells CASSQGTGVYEQYF. In nucleotides, the CDR3 is TGCGCCAGCAGCCAAGGGACAGGGGTTTACGAGCAGTACTTC.

This chain uses TRBV28 with TRBJ2-7; perhaps TRBD1 as D (5 bases). Trimming took off 4 bases at V and 2 bases at J, with 12 bases between the two ends. Germline loops: CDR1 MDHEN, CDR2 SYDVKM. The CDR3 totals 14 residues. The CDR3 nucleotides are TGTGCCAGCAGTTCCCATAGACAGACCTACGAGCAGTACTTC. This encodes CASSSHRQTYEQYF.

The chain uses TRBV7-2 and TRBJ2-7, with TRBD1 as a possible D gene (6 bases). This CDR3 contains 14 residues. Trimming pared 3 bases from V and 0 bases from J, leaving 9 bases between. Germline V CDR1 and CDR2: SGHTA, FQGNSA. The CDR3 coding sequence is TGTGCCAGCAGCTTGCGACAGGCCTCCTACGAGCAGTACTTC. Protein product: CASSLRQASYEQYF.

The chain recombines TRBV7-2 with TRBJ1-5, with 7 positions matching TRBD1. The V segment lost 5 bases and the J segment 7 bases; nucleotides outside the gene matches: 8. The CDR3 runs to 14 residues. In germline, CDR1 is SGHTA, CDR2 FQGNSA. CDR3 sequence: CASSPTGWQQPQHF. CDR3 DNA sequence: TGTGCCAGCAGCCCGACAGGGTGGCAGCAGCCCCAGCATTTT.

In this sample, this clone turned up a few times. Here the CDR3 reads CASFAGGPNEQFF. The CDR3 bases are TGTGCCAGCTTCGCGGGGGGGCCCAATGAGCAGTTCTTC. The chain links TRBV7-9 to TRBJ2-1; TRBD2 aligns across 9 bases. The CDR3 consists of 13 residues. From germline, CDR1 is SEHNR and CDR2 FQNEAQ (reference sequence). With 8 bases clipped from V and 6 bases from J, the junction kept 5 bases outside the gene matches.

This clone was recorded only once. The rearrangement joins TRBV19 to TRBJ2-7, with a tentative D call TRBD2 (5 bases). Per germline, CDR1 LNHDA and CDR2 SQIVND (reference sequence). This CDR3 is built from 15 residues. The V and J ends lost 4 bases and 1 base respectively, with 14 bases between them. The CDR3 reads CASSKGSPISYEQYF. In DNA form, the CDR3 reads TGTGCCAGTAGTAAAGGGAGTCCCATATCCTACGAGCAGTACTTC.

This clone showed up just a few times. The chain joins TRBV5-6 to TRBJ1-1, with D uncertain. The CDR3 consists of 15 residues. Trimming left V 2 bases short and J 5 bases short, with 16 bases between. Germline assignment: CDR1 SGHDT and CDR2 YYEEEE. The chain's CDR3 is CASSLPGSGRTEAFF. The CDR3 DNA sequence: TGTGCCAGCAGCTTACCGGGATCCGGCCGGACTGAAGCTTTCTTT. The entire variable domain, with the rest obtained from reference TRBV5-6 and TRBJ1-1, is as follows: DAGVTQSPTHLIKTRGQQVTLRCSPKSGHDTVSWYQQALGQGPQFIFQYYEEEERQRGNFPDRFSGHQFPNYSSELNVNALLLGDSALYLCASSLPGSGRTEAFFGQGTRLTVV.

The rearrangement links TRBV30 to TRBJ1-2; D remains unclear. In germline, CDR1 is GTSNPN, CDR2 SVGIG (reference sequence). This CDR3 has 14 amino acids. With 3 bases removed from V and 5 bases from J, the gap between germline ends came to 16 bases. The CDR3 DNA sequence: TGTGCCTGGAGCCCGGCCAGAGCGCGGTATGGCTACACCTTC. The encoded protein is CAWSPARARYGYTF.

The gene calls are TRBV7-3 and TRBJ2-2, with D possibly being TRBD1 (5 bases). V lost 2 bases and J 4 bases, leaving 8 bases between the germline ends. Per germline, CDR1 SGHTA and CDR2 FQGTGA. CDR3 length equals 14 residues. CDR3 DNA sequence: TGTGCCAGCAGCTTAGGTGGGGCCACCGGGGAGCTGTTTTTT. Protein product: CASSLGGATGELFF.

The CDR3 DNA follows: TGTGCCAGCAGCTTGACCAGTACAGGGTTTGGAAACACCATATATTTT. Its translation is CASSLTSTGFGNTIYF. This chain joins TRBV7-9 and TRBJ1-3; a possible D gene is TRBD1 (6 bases). Trimming removed 3 bases at V and 3 bases at J, with 15 bases between. The germline gives CDR1 SEHNR, CDR2 FQNEAQ (reference sequence). The CDR3 has 16 residues.

This clone came up a few times. The chain joins TRBV9 to TRBJ2-2; 9 bases match TRBD1. Germline CDR1 reads SGDLS; CDR2 reads YYNGEE. The junction had 11 bases not matched to a gene; V was cut back by 4 bases and J by 10 bases. The CDR3 is made up of 15 amino acids. CDR3 sequence: CASSSMTGGFVELFF. DNA for the CDR3: TGTGCCAGCAGCTCAATGACAGGGGGGTTCGTGGAGCTGTTTTTT.

The DNA for the CDR3 is TGCGCCAGCAGCCAAGATAGTGACAGGGCCGACTACGAGCAGTACTTC. Amino acid sequence: CASSQDSDRADYEQYF. The J gene is TRBJ2-7, the V gene TRBV4-1; 7 nucleotides match TRBD1. V was pared by 0 bases and J by 3 bases, with 8 bases of the junction left unmatched. The CDR3 sequence is 16 residues long. Germline assignment: CDR1 MGHRA and CDR2 YSYEKL.

This chain uses TRBV19 with TRBJ2-1; 9 nucleotides line up with TRBD2. V dropped 8 bases and J dropped 6; count of bases not matched to a gene: 5. Germline V gene data show CDR1 as LNHDA and CDR2 as SQIVND (reference sequence). CDR3 length: 13 amino acids. CDR3 region: CASGGGAGNEQFF. The CDR3 DNA reads as TGTGCCAGTGGCGGGGGGGCCGGCAATGAGCAGTTCTTC.

V and J are TRBV9 and TRBJ1-1, with 11 nucleotides matching TRBD1. J was trimmed by 0 bases and V by 0 bases; bases with no gene match: 13. Germline V lookup: CDR1 SGDLS, CDR2 YYNGEE. The CDR3 extends over 20 amino acids. The CDR3 region is CASSVGWGTGGLGVNTEAFF. CDR3 in DNA: TGTGCCAGCAGCGTAGGATGGGGGACAGGGGGTTTAGGAGTGAACACTGAAGCTTTCTTT.

The chain links TRBV27 to TRBJ2-5; the match to TRBD2 covers 11 bases. Germline lookup yields CDR1 MNHEY and CDR2 SMNVEV (reference sequence). With V trimmed by 6 bases and J by 5 bases, 8 bases remained unmatched. This CDR3 is built from 15 residues. CDR3 nucleotides: TGTGCCAGCAGGCTAGCGGGGGGTCTGTTTGAGACCCAGTACTTC. Amino acids: CASRLAGGLFETQYF.

The chain recombines TRBV5-1 with TRBJ1-3; 9 bases are shared with TRBD1. Trimming at V came to 0 bases and at J to 3 bases, leaving 4 bases not matched to a gene. In germline, CDR1 is SGHRS, CDR2 YFSETQ. CDR3 length: 16 residues. In DNA form, the CDR3 reads TGCGCCAGCAGCTTGGCGGGACAGGGTTATGGAAACACCATATATTTT. It yields the protein CASSLAGQGYGNTIYF. Together with reference TRBV5-1 and TRBJ1-3, the CDR3 gives the full variable domain: KAGVTQTPRYLIKTRGQQVTLSCSPISGHRSVSWYQQTPGQGLQFLFEYFSETQRNKGNFPGRFSGRQFSNSRSEMNVSTLELGDSALYLCASSLAGQGYGNTIYFGEGSWLTVV.

The chain combines TRBV10-1 with TRBJ1-1; D unresolved. Germline assignment: CDR1 WNHNN and CDR2 SYGVQD (reference sequence). Trimming took 6 bases from V and 11 from J, leaving 19 bases between them. CDR3 length: 13 residues. The CDR3 reads CASSYSSDAPAFF. CDR3 in DNA: TGCGCCAGCAGCTACTCTAGTGACGCTCCGGCTTTCTTT.

V is TRBV18 and J is TRBJ1-2; D gene uncertain. V was clipped by 8 bases and J by 2 bases, with 9 bases between them. Germline loops: CDR1 KGHSH, CDR2 LQKENI. This CDR3 has 12 amino acids. CDR3: CASHGENYGYTF. The CDR3 DNA follows: TGTGCCAGCCATGGAGAGAACTATGGCTACACCTTC.

The J gene is TRBJ2-7, the V gene TRBV9, with 7 nucleotides matching TRBD1. This CDR3 region has 15 residues. V trimming: 0 bases; J trimming: 2 bases; junction bases outside the gene matches: 5. Germline V CDR1 and CDR2: SGDLS, YYNGEE. CDR3 amino acids: CASSVDRQGAYEQYF. For the CDR3, the DNA is TGTGCCAGCAGCGTAGATAGACAGGGCGCCTACGAGCAGTACTTC.

The V call is TRBV5-8, the J call TRBJ2-7; perhaps TRBD1 as D (6 bases). The CDR3 consists of 13 residues. V was clipped by 5 bases and J by 6 bases, with 15 bases between them. CDR1 is SGHTS and CDR2 is YDEGEE in the germline V gene. CDR3 amino acids: CASRKGVVPEQYF. The CDR3 region has the DNA TGTGCCAGCAGGAAGGGGGTGGTCCCCGAGCAGTACTTC.